Given below is one T cell receptor beta chain in context. Germline V CDR1 and CDR2: SGHTA, FQGTGA. The CDR3 loop spans 13 amino acids. V was clipped by 4 bases and J by 5 bases, with 11 bases between them. This entry belongs to a study of blood T cell repertoires in COVID-19. Overall study context: Material from acute and convalescent COVID-19 was sourced from the United States, Italy and Spain.

Recruited during active infection, patients (from Seattle) were subsequently followed longitudinally. Measured with immunoSEQ multiplex PCR; TCRdb has only the in-frame clones, and not every one. The sample holds 130,000 or so clones, more than 75% seen once. The sample was peripheral blood. V is TRBV7-3 and J is TRBJ2-5, with D maybe TRBD2 (6 bases). This clonotype was sampled from an older woman with COVID-19, enrolled during active disease. CDR3 in DNA: TGTGCCAGCAGCTGGGGGGAGCGGGAGACCCAGTACTTC. Protein sequence: CASSWGERETQYF. Based on the CDR3 plus reference TRBV7-3 and TRBJ2-5, the full variable domain is GAGVSQTPSNKVTEKGKYVELRCDPISGHTALYWYRQSLGQGPEFLIYFQGTGAADDSGLPNDRFFAVRPEGSVSTLKIQRTERGDSAVYLCASSWGERETQYFGPGTRLLVL.